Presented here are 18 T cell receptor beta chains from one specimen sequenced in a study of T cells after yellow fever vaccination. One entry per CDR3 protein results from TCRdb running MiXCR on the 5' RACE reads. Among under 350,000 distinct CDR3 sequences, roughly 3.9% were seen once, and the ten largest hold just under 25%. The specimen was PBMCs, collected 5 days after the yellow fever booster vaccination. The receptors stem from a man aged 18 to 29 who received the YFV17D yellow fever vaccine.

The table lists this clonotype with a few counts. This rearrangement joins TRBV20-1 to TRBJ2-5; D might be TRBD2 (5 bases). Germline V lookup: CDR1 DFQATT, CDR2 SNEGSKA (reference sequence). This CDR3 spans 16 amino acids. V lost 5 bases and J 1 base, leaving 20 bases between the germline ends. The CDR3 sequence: CSALERSSSRQETQYF. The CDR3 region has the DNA TGCAGTGCTCTAGAGAGGTCTAGCTCCCGCCAAGAGACCCAGTACTTC.

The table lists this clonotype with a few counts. In nucleotides, the CDR3 is TGTACCCTGGGCTGGCCTAGCACAGATACGCAGTATTTT. Amino acid sequence: CTLGWPSTDTQYF. The chain has TRBV30 and TRBJ2-3; D gene ambiguous. CDR3 length: 13 amino acids. The germline V gene encodes CDR1 GTSNPN and CDR2 SVGIG (reference sequence).

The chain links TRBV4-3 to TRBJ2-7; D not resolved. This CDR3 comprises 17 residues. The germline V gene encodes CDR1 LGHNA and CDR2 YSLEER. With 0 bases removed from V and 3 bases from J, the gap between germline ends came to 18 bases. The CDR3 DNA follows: TGCGCCAGCAGCCAAGACTGGACGACTGCGGTTAACTACGAGCAGTACTTC. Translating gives CASSQDWTTAVNYEQYF.

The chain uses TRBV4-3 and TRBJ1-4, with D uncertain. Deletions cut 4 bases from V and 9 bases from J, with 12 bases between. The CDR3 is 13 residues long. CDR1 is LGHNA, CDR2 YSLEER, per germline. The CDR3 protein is CASSLMRAQKLFF. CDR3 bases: TGCGCCAGCAGCCTCATGAGGGCGCAAAAACTGTTTTTT.

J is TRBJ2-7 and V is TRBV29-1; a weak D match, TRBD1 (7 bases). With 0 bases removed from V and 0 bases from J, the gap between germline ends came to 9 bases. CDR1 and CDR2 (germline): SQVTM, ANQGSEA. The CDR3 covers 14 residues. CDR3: CSVEDRGVSYEQYF. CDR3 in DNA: TGCAGCGTTGAAGACAGGGGGGTCTCCTACGAGCAGTACTTC.

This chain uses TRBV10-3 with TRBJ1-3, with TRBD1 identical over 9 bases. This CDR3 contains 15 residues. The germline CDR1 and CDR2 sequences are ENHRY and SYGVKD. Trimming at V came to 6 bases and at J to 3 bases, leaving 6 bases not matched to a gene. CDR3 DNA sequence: TGTGCCATCAGCGGGACAGGGAGACTTGGAAACACCATATATTTT. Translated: CAISGTGRLGNTIYF.

CDR3 region: CASSYLRRNEQFF. The CDR3 nucleotides are TGTGCCAGCAGTTACCTCCGGAGGAATGAGCAGTTCTTC. The chain combines TRBV6-2 or TRBV6-3 with TRBJ2-1, with a possible D match to TRBD2 (5 bases). CDR1 is MNHEY, CDR2 SVGEGT, per germline. The CDR3 sequence is 13 residues long. The V and J ends lost 2 bases and 7 bases respectively, with 9 bases between them.

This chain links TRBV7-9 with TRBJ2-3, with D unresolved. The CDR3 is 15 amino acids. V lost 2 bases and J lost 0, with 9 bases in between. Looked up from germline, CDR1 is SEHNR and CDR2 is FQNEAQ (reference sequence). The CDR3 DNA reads TGTGCCAGCAGCTTATCTCGGGCGAGCACAGATACGCAGTATTTT. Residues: CASSLSRASTDTQYF.

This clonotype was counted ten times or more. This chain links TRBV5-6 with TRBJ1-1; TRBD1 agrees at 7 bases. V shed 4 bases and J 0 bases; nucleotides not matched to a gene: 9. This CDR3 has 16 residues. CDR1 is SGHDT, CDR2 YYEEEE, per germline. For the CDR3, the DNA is TGTGCCAGCAGCGGCCCGGGACAGCGCATGAACACTGAAGCTTTCTTT. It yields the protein CASSGPGQRMNTEAFF.

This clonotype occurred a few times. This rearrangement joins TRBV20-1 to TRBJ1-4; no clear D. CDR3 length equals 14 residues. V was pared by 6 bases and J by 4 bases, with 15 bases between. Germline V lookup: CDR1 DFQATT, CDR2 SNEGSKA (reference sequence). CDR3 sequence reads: CSAGSAGFNEKLFF. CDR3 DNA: TGCAGTGCCGGATCGGCCGGGTTTAATGAAAAACTGTTTTTT.

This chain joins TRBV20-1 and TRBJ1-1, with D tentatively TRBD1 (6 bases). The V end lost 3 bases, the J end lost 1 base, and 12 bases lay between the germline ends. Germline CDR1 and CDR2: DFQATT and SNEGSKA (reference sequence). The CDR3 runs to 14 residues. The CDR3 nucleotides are TGCAGTGCTAGGCACGGGGGCAGGAACACTGAAGCTTTCTTT. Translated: CSARHGGRNTEAFF.

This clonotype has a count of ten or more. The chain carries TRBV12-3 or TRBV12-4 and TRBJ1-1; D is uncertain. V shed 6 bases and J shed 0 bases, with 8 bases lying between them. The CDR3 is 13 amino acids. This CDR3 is CASRKKMNTEAFF. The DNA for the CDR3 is TGTGCCAGCAGGAAAAAAATGAACACTGAAGCTTTCTTT.

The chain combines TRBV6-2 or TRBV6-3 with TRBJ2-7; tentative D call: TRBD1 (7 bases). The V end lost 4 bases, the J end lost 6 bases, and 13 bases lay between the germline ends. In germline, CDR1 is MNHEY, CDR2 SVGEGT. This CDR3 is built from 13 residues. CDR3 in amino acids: CASSFPGGSEQYF. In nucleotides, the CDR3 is TGTGCCAGCAGTTTTCCAGGGGGGTCCGAGCAGTACTTC.

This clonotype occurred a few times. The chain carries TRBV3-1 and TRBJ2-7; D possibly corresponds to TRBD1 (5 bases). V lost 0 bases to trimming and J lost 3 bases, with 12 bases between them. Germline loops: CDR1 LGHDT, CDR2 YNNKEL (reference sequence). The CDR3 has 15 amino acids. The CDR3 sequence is CASSQDRRQNYEQYF. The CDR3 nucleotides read TGTGCCAGCAGCCAAGATCGAAGACAGAACTACGAGCAGTACTTC.

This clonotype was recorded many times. DNA of the CDR3: TGTGCCAGCAGCTTATCGACGCAGATCCAACTCGGGGAGCAGTTCTTC. Its protein product is CASSLSTQIQLGEQFF. The chain recombines TRBV7-2 with TRBJ2-1; unclear D gene. V lost 2 bases and J lost 10, with 21 bases in between. Germline CDR1 SGHTA, CDR2 FQGNSA. This CDR3 has 16 residues.

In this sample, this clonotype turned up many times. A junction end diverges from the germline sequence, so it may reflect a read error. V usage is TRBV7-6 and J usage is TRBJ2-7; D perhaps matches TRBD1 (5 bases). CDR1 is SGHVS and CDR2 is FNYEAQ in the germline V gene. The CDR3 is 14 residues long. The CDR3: CASSLGGTSYEQYF. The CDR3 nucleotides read TGTGCCAGCAGCTTAGGGGGCACGTCCTATGAGCAGTACTTC.

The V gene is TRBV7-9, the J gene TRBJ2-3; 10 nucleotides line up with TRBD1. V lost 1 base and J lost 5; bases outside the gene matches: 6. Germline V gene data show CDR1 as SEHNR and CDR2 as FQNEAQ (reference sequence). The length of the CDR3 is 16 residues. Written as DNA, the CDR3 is TGTGCCAGCAGCTTAGGTGACAGGGGGCCGAGAGATACGCAGTATTTT. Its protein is CASSLGDRGPRDTQYF.

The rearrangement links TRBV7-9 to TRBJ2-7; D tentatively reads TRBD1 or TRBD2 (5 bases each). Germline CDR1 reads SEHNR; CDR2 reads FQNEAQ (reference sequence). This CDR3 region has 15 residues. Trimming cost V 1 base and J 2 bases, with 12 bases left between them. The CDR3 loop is CASSLEVGGTYEQYF. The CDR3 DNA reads TGTGCCAGCAGCTTAGAGGTTGGGGGAACCTACGAGCAGTACTTC.